The 13 T cell receptor beta chains below were found in one sample sequenced in a study of T-cell memory formation after mild COVID-19. TCRdb redid the calling of the 5' RACE reads with MiXCR, one entry per CDR3 protein. Here the sample spans roughly 130,000 distinct CDR3 sequences, about a sixth being singletons. The sample consisted of PBMCs or a T cell subset sorted from them (not recorded which). The receptors were gathered from an adult woman who had mild COVID-19 (a few samples of this study predate the infection). Cell type and time point are not known.

This chain links TRBV4-2 with TRBJ1-2; maybe TRBD1 (6 bases). The ends were cut back, 1 base at V and 2 bases at J, with 20 bases in the middle. Germline V gives CDR1 LGHNA, CDR2 YNFKEQ. The CDR3 loop spans 18 amino acids. Here the CDR3 DNA reads TGTGCCAGCAGCCAAGTGGGGGCAGGGGAGTCCGCCAACTATGGCTACACCTTC. Amino acid sequence: CASSQVGAGESANYGYTF.

CDR3 residues: CASSLSSEGTRTDTQYF. The DNA for the CDR3 is TGTGCCAGCAGCTTATCTTCAGAAGGGACCCGCACAGATACGCAGTATTTT. The rearrangement joins TRBV7-6 to TRBJ2-3; D may be TRBD1 or TRBD2 (5 bases each). CDR3 length: 17 residues. Germline V gives CDR1 SGHVS, CDR2 FNYEAQ. Trimming took 2 bases from V and 1 from J, leaving 16 bases between them. Together with reference TRBV7-6 and TRBJ2-3, the CDR3 gives the full variable domain: GAGVSQSPRYKVTKRGQDVALRCDPISGHVSLYWYRQALGQGPEFLTYFNYEAQQDKSGLPNDRFSAERPEGSISTLTIQRTEQRDSAMYRCASSLSSEGTRTDTQYFGPGTRLTVL.

The rearrangement links TRBV13 to TRBJ2-1, with D possibly matching TRBD1 (6 bases). V was cut by 0 bases and J by 7 bases, with 13 bases left in between. The V gene's germline CDR1 is PRHDT and CDR2 FYEKMQ (reference sequence). CDR3 length equals 15 residues. CDR3: CASSLGTGQRNEQFF. The CDR3 coding sequence is TGTGCCAGCAGCTTAGGCACGGGACAAAGGAATGAGCAGTTCTTC. The variable domain in full, completed from reference TRBV13 and TRBJ2-1, reads AAGVIQSPRHLIKEKRETATLKCYPIPRHDTVYWYQQGPGQDPQFLISFYEKMQSDKGSIPDRFSAQQFSDYHSELNMSSLELGDSALYFCASSLGTGQRNEQFFGPGTRLTVL.

This clonotype was seen more than once but under ten times. The genes are TRBV7-2 and TRBJ2-7; 12 nucleotides align to TRBD1. CDR1 SGHTA and CDR2 FQGNSA come from the germline V gene. The CDR3 has 15 amino acids. V dropped 2 bases and J dropped 6; count of bases not matched to a gene: 5. This CDR3 is CASSLMGQGAGEQYF. CDR3 in DNA: TGTGCCAGCAGCTTAATGGGACAGGGGGCCGGCGAGCAGTACTTC.

V is TRBV5-5 and J is TRBJ2-2; D is unresolved. The germline V and J ends were trimmed by 0 bases and 3 bases, with 12 bases remaining between them. There are 16 residues in the CDR3. The germline gives CDR1 SGHKS, CDR2 YYEKEE (reference sequence). The CDR3 DNA reads as TGTGCCAGCAGCTTGGGCGCCCGGGCTGACACCGGGGAGCTGTTTTTT. It codes for CASSLGARADTGELFF.

This clonotype was found a few times. This chain joins TRBV6-5 and TRBJ2-3, with TRBD1 identical over 7 bases. V lost 0 bases, J lost 2 bases, and 2 bases stayed unmatched. CDR1 is MNHEY and CDR2 is SVGAGI in the germline V gene. CDR3 length equals 15 residues. The CDR3 sequence is CASSYSKGATDTQYF. The DNA of the CDR3 is TGTGCCAGCAGTTACTCGAAGGGGGCCACAGATACGCAGTATTTT.

This clonotype was counted between two and nine times. The J gene is TRBJ2-7, the V gene TRBV18, with 10 bases identical to TRBD1. This CDR3 region has 17 residues. V shed 6 bases and J 1 base; nucleotides not matched to a gene: 12. Germline CDR1 is KGHSH and CDR2 is LQKENI. The CDR3 reads CASSLGSGQGTSYEQYF. CDR3 coding DNA: TGTGCCAGCTCCCTCGGGTCGGGACAGGGGACTTCCTACGAGCAGTACTTC.

The table lists this clonotype with a few counts. The chain links TRBV20-1 to TRBJ2-5, with D perhaps TRBD2 (5 bases). V was cut by 6 bases and J by 2 bases, with 16 bases left in between. The germline V gene has CDR1 DFQATT and CDR2 SNEGSKA (reference sequence). The CDR3 extends over 14 amino acids. The CDR3 loop reads CSARRLAIQETQYF. For the CDR3, the DNA is TGCAGTGCCCGACGGTTAGCGATTCAAGAGACCCAGTACTTC.

This clonotype was counted between two and nine times. The chain joins TRBV18 to TRBJ2-7; 7 bases align to TRBD2. J was trimmed by 4 bases and V by 3 bases; bases with no gene match: 9. The length of the CDR3 is 15 residues. Looked up from germline, CDR1 is KGHSH and CDR2 is LQKENI. CDR3 amino acids: CASSPPMGEGYEQYF. CDR3 bases: TGTGCCAGCTCACCCCCTATGGGGGAGGGGTACGAGCAGTACTTC.

J is TRBJ1-5 and V is TRBV6-5, with D unclear. The CDR3 length is 15 residues. V lost 0 bases and J lost 1, with 7 bases in between. From germline, CDR1 is MNHEY and CDR2 SVGAGI. The DNA of the CDR3 is TGTGCCAGCAGTTACTCGAGCGTAAGCAATCAGCCCCAGCATTTT. It is translated as CASSYSSVSNQPQHF.

The chain has TRBV29-1 and TRBJ2-1, with 16 bases identical to TRBD2. Germline trimming cut 3 bases from V and 9 bases from J; bases unmatched to any gene: 17. Germline CDR1 and CDR2: SQVTM and ANQGSEA. This CDR3 region has 19 residues. The CDR3 sequence: CSVESTGTSGRAPDSEQFF. The CDR3 nucleotides read TGCAGCGTTGAGTCTACCGGGACTAGCGGGAGGGCCCCAGATAGTGAGCAGTTCTTC.

The rearrangement joins TRBV12-3 or TRBV12-4 to TRBJ2-1; D possibly corresponds to TRBD1 (6 bases). This CDR3 comprises 13 residues. V was clipped by 5 bases and J by 10 bases, with 15 bases between them. CDR3 coding DNA: TGTGCCAGCAGTCTGGGACATCCAGGAGAGCAGTTCTTC. Translated, it gives CASSLGHPGEQFF.

Many counts were recorded for this clonotype. The chain uses TRBV2 and TRBJ2-1; 13 bases match TRBD2. The V gene's germline CDR1 is SNHLY and CDR2 FYNNEI. The CDR3 has 15 amino acids. After removal of 6 bases from V and 7 bases from J, the junction contained 6 bases not matched to a gene. The chain's CDR3 is CASSLRTSGRNEQFF. CDR3 DNA sequence: TGTGCCAGCAGCCTACGGACTAGCGGGAGAAATGAGCAGTTCTTC.